This T cell receptor (beta chain) is from a study of tumor-infiltrating lymphocytes in oesophageal squamous cell carcinoma. TCRdb independently ran MiXCR on the PCR reads; one entry per CDR3 protein. The sample consists of around 23,000 distinct CDR3 sequences, roughly two fifths of them appearing once. Trimming at V came to 3 bases and at J to 6 bases, leaving 13 bases not matched to a gene. The CDR3 covers 17 residues. The germline CDR1 and CDR2 sequences are KGHDR and SFDVKD. Specimen: esophageal tumor tissue. The chain links TRBV24-1 to TRBJ2-5, with 9 bases matching TRBD1. The TCR originated in a male donor with esophageal squamous cell carcinoma. Here the CDR3 reads CATSDPNPGTGHKTQYF. The DNA of the CDR3 is TGTGCCACCAGTGATCCGAACCCCGGGACAGGGCATAAGACCCAGTACTTC.